The 14 T cell receptor beta chains below come from one sample, sequenced in a study of cytomegalovirus exposure and HLA in healthy donors. In the PCR, 60 Vbeta and 13 Jbeta primers were used. Profiling relied on immunoSEQ multiplex PCR, and the TCRdb table lists in-frame clones only, not all of them. The table shows over 80,000 clones, with almost 80% occurring only once. The sample was PBMCs. These receptors were taken from a female donor in good health and CMV-seronegative.

This clone was picked up a small number of times. This sequence joins TRBV6-5 and TRBJ2-1; 10 bases fit TRBD2. Germline CDR1 and CDR2: MNHEY and SVGAGI. The CDR3 extends over 15 amino acids. V lost 4 bases, J lost 1 base, and 1 base stayed unmatched. CDR3 residues: CASSSSGSSYNEQFF. The CDR3 DNA sequence: TGTGCCAGCAGTTCTAGCGGGAGTTCCTACAATGAGCAGTTCTTC.

The chain links TRBV5-1 to TRBJ2-3; a possible D gene is TRBD1 (6 bases). V lost 0 bases to trimming and J lost 1 base, with 9 bases between them. The CDR3 covers 15 residues. Per germline, CDR1 SGHRS and CDR2 YFSETQ. The CDR3, as DNA: TGCGCCAGCAGCTTGGCCCGACAGGGCACAGATACGCAGTATTTT. Translation: CASSLARQGTDTQYF.

DNA of the CDR3: TGTGCCAGTAGCCTACTAGCAGGGAATACGCAGTATTTT. Translated, it gives CASSLLAGNTQYF. The chain joins TRBV19 to TRBJ2-3; a weak D match, TRBD2 (6 bases). CDR1 and CDR2 from the germline V gene are LNHDA and SQIVND (reference sequence). The CDR3 contains 13 residues. With 6 bases removed from V and 7 bases from J, the gap between germline ends came to 14 bases. The whole variable domain, remainder taken from reference TRBV19 and TRBJ2-3, is DGGITQSPKYLFRKEGQNVTLSCEQNLNHDAMYWYRQDPGQGLRLIYYSQIVNDFQKGDIAEGYSVSREKKESFPLTVTSAQKNPTAFYLCASSLLAGNTQYFGPGTRLTVL.

Concerning this clone: The sample has other DNA sequences that encode this CDR3 too. The chain carries TRBV5-1 and TRBJ2-7; 8 bases line up with TRBD1. The CDR3 totals 14 residues. With V trimmed by 0 bases and J by 6 bases, 5 bases remained unmatched. Germline assignment: CDR1 SGHRS and CDR2 YFSETQ. CDR3 DNA sequence: TGCGCCAGCAGCTTGGGACAGGGGCTGGGCGAGCAGTACTTC. Amino acid sequence: CASSLGQGLGEQYF.

The rearrangement joins TRBV18 to TRBJ2-7; TRBD1 aligns across 7 bases. The germline V gene encodes CDR1 KGHSH and CDR2 LQKENI. The CDR3 consists of 14 residues. V dropped 6 bases and J dropped 0; count of bases not matched to a gene: 5. CDR3 nucleotides: TGTGCCAGCTCTCAGGACAGGAGCTCCTACGAGCAGTACTTC. Translating it yields CASSQDRSSYEQYF.

This clone was counted a single time. This sequence joins TRBV5-6 and TRBJ1-3; the D is unclear. Per the germline V gene, CDR1 is SGHDT and CDR2 is YYEEEE. The CDR3 totals 15 residues. Trimming cost V 0 bases and J 3 bases, with 10 bases left between them. CDR3 region: CASSLGRGVGNTIYF. The CDR3 DNA follows: TGTGCCAGCAGCTTGGGGCGGGGTGTTGGAAACACCATATATTTT.

The chain carries TRBV25-1 and TRBJ2-7; a possible D gene is TRBD1 (5 bases). Germline V CDR1 and CDR2: MGHDK, SYGVNS. This CDR3 spans 14 amino acids. Trimming took 1 base from V and 4 from J, leaving 11 bases between them. CDR3 residues: CASSESGLRYEQYF. The CDR3 DNA reads as TGTGCCAGCAGTGAATCAGGGCTCCGTTACGAGCAGTACTTC.

V is TRBV18 and J is TRBJ2-5; D not certain. Between the trimmed V and J ends, which lost 3 bases and 2 bases, there was a span of 7 bases. The length of the CDR3 is 13 residues. Per germline, CDR1 KGHSH and CDR2 LQKENI. In nucleotides, the CDR3 is TGTGCCAGCTCACCGCGCATACAAGAGACCCAGTACTTC. Its translation: CASSPRIQETQYF.

The V and J genes are TRBV9 and TRBJ2-3; 12 bases line up with TRBD2. Germline loops: CDR1 SGDLS, CDR2 YYNGEE. Germline trimming cut 0 bases from V and 4 bases from J; bases unmatched to any gene: 3. There are 16 residues in the CDR3. CDR3 sequence: CASSVVPSGGADTQYF. In DNA form, the CDR3 reads TGTGCCAGCAGCGTAGTGCCTAGCGGGGGGGCAGATACGCAGTATTTT.

The CDR3 bases are TGTGCCAGCAGCCCTGGGACAGGGCAAGGCTACACCTTC. This sequence encodes CASSPGTGQGYTF. The V gene is TRBV7-9, the J gene TRBJ1-2; 9 bases are shared with TRBD1. Germline V gene sequence: CDR1 SEHNR, CDR2 FQNEAQ (reference sequence). The J segment lost 8 bases and the V segment lost 5 bases, leaving 6 bases of the junction unmatched. The CDR3 consists of 13 residues.

The chain couples TRBV10-3 to TRBJ2-7; 7 bases match TRBD2. Germline lookup yields CDR1 ENHRY and CDR2 SYGVKD. The V segment lost 6 bases and the J segment 6 bases; nucleotides outside the gene matches: 14. The CDR3 extends over 15 amino acids. This chain's CDR3 is CAIRSTPAGDGEQYF. The CDR3 bases are TGTGCCATCAGGAGTACTCCGGCGGGAGATGGCGAGCAGTACTTC.

The rearrangement joins TRBV29-1 to TRBJ1-2; possibly TRBD1 for D (5 bases). Between the trimmed V and J ends, which lost 5 bases and 3 bases, there was a span of 13 bases. The germline CDR1 and CDR2 sequences are SQVTM and ANQGSEA. The length of the CDR3 is 13 residues. The DNA for the CDR3 is TGCAGCGTTCCAAAGACAGACTACTATGGCTACACCTTC. Its protein product is CSVPKTDYYGYTF.

This chain links TRBV5-1 with TRBJ2-3, with 7 bases fitting TRBD2. From germline, CDR1 is SGHRS and CDR2 YFSETQ. Trimming removed 0 bases from V and 1 base from J; junction bases left unmatched: 2. CDR3 length equals 15 residues. CDR3: CASSLALAGTDTQYF. CDR3 nucleotides: TGCGCCAGCAGCTTGGCTCTAGCGGGCACAGATACGCAGTATTTT.

The rearrangement links TRBV11-2 to TRBJ1-6; D may be TRBD1 (6 bases). The CDR3 runs to 15 residues. V was cut by 4 bases and J by 13 bases, with 20 bases left in between. Germline V CDR1 and CDR2: SGHAT, FQNNGV. The DNA of the CDR3 is TGTGCCAGCAGCTCCCCGAGGACAGCTCTGGAGCCCCTCCACTTT. Protein: CASSSPRTALEPLHF.